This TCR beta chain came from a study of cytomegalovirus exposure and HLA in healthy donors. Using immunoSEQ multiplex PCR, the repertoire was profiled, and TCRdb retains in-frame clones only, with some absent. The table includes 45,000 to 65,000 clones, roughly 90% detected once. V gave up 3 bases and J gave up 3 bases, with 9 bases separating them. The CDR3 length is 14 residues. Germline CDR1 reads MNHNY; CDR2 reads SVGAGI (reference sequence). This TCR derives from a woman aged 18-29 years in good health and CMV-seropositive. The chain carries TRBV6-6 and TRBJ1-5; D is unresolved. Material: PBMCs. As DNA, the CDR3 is TGTGCCAGCAGTTATCCGCGAGACAATCAGCCCCAGCATTTT. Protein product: CASSYPRDNQPQHF.